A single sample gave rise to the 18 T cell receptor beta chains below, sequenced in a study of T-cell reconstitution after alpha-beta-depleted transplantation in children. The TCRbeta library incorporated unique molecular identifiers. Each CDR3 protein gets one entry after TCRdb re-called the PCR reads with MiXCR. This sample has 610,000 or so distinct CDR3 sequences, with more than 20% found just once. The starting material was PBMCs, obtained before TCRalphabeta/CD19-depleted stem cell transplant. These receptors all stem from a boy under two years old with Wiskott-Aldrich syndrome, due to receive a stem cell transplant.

CDR3: CSGVASTDTQYF. The CDR3 DNA sequence: TGCAGTGGAGTGGCCAGCACAGATACGCAGTATTTT. V usage is TRBV20-1 and J usage is TRBJ2-3; D unresolved. V was pared by 7 bases and J by 0 bases, with 8 bases between. CDR3 length: 12 residues. Germline CDR1 reads DFQATT; CDR2 reads SNEGSKA (reference sequence).

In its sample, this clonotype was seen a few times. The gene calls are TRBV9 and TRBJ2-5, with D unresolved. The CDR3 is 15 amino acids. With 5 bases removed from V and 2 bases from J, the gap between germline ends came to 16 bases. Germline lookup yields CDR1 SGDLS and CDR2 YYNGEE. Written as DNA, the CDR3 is TGTGCCAGCAGTGCTTGGGGTCGGCTGCAAGAGACCCAGTACTTC. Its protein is CASSAWGRLQETQYF.

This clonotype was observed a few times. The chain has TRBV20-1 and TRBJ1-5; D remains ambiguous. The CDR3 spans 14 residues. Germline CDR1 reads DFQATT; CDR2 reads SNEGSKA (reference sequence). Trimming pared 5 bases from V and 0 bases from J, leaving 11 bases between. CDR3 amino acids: CSAQPEVSNQPQHF. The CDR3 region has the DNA TGCAGTGCTCAACCGGAGGTTAGCAATCAGCCCCAGCATTTT.

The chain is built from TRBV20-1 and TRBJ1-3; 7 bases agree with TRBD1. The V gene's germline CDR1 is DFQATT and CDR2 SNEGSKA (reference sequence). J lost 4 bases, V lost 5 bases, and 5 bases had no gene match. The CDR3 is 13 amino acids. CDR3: CSADPGQGNTIYF. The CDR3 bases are TGCAGTGCTGATCCGGGACAGGGAAACACCATATATTTT.

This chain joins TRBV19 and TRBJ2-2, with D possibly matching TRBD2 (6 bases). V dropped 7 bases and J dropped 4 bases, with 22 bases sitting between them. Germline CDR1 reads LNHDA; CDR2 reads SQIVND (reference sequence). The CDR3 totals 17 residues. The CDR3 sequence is CASTPGPSPRGTGELFF. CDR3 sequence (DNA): TGTGCCAGTACCCCTGGGCCCTCCCCGCGGGGCACCGGGGAGCTGTTTTTT.

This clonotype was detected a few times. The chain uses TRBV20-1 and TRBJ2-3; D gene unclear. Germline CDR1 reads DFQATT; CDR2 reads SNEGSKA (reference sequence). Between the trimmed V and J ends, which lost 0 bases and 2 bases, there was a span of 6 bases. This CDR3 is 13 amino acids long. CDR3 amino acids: CSARDHHTDTQYF. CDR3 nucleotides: TGCAGTGCTAGAGATCATCACACAGATACGCAGTATTTT.

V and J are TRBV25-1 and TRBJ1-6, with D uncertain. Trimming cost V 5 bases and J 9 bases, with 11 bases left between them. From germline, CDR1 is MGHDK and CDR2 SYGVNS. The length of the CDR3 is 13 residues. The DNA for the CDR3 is TGTGCCAGCAGTCCACAGACTGGTTCACCCCTCCACTTT. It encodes CASSPQTGSPLHF.

The chain's CDR3 is CASRDPRGSGANVLTF. DNA of the CDR3: TGTGCCAGCAGAGACCCCAGGGGGTCTGGGGCCAACGTCCTGACTTTC. This chain uses TRBV28 with TRBJ2-6, with 7 bases fitting TRBD1. CDR1 and CDR2 from the germline V gene are MDHEN and SYDVKM. The CDR3 has 16 amino acids. V gave up 6 bases and J gave up 1 base; unmatched junction bases: 6.

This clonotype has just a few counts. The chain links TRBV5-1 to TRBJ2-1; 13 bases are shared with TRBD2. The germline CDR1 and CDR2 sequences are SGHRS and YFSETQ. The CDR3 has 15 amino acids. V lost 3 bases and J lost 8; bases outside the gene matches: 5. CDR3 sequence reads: CASSYGLAGDDEQFF. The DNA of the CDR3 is TGCGCCAGCAGCTACGGACTAGCGGGAGACGATGAGCAGTTCTTC.

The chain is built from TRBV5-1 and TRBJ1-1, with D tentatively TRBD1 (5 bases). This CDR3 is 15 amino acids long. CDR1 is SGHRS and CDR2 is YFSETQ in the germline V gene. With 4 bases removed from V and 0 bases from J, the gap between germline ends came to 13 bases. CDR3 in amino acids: CASSLEGGVNTEAFF. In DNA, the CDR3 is TGCGCCAGCAGCCTGGAGGGAGGGGTGAACACTGAAGCTTTCTTT.

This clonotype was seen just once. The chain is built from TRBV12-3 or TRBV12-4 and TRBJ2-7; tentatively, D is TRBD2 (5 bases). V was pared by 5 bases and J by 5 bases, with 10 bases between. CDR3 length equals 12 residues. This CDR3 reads CASSGGDHEQYF. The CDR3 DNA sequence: TGTGCCAGCAGTGGAGGCGACCACGAGCAGTACTTC.

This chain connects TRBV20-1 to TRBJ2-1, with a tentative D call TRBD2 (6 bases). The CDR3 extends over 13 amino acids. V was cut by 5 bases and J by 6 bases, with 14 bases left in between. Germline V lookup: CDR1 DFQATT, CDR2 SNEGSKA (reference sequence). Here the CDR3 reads CSAGTPSGNEQFF. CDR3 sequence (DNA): TGCAGTGCTGGGACTCCCAGCGGCAATGAGCAGTTCTTC.

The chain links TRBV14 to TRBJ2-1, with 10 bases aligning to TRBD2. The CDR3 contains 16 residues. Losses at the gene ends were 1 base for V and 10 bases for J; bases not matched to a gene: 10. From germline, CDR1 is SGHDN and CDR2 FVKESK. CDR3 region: CASSQGWASGRAEQFF. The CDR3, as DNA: TGTGCCAGCAGCCAAGGGTGGGCTAGCGGGAGAGCCGAGCAGTTCTTC.

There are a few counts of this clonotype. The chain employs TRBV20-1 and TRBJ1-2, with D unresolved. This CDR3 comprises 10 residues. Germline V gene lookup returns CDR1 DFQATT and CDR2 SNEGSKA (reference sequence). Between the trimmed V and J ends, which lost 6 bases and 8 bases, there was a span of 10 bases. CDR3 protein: CSAGNEGYTF. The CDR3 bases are TGCAGTGCCGGGAACGAAGGCTACACCTTC.

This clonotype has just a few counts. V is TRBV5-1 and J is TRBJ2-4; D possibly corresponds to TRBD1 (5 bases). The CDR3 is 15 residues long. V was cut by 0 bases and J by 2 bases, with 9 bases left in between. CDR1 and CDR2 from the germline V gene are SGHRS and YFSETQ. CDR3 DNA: TGCGCCAGCAGCTTGGCCCCAGGGACCAAAAACATTCAGTACTTC. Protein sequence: CASSLAPGTKNIQYF. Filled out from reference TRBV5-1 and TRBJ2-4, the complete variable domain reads KAGVTQTPRYLIKTRGQQVTLSCSPISGHRSVSWYQQTPGQGLQFLFEYFSETQRNKGNFPGRFSGRQFSNSRSEMNVSTLELGDSALYLCASSLAPGTKNIQYFGAGTRLSVL.

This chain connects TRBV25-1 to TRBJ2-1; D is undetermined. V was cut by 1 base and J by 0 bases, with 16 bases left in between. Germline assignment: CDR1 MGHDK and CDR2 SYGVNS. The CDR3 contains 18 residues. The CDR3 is CASSESGGRFRSYNEQFF. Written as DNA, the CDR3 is TGTGCCAGCAGTGAATCCGGCGGAAGATTCCGCTCCTACAATGAGCAGTTCTTC.

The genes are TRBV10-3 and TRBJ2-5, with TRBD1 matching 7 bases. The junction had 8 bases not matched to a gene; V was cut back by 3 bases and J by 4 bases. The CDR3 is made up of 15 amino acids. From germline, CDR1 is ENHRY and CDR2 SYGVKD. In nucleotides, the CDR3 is TGTGCCATCAGTGAAAGACAGGGATCCGGAGAGACCCAGTACTTC. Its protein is CAISERQGSGETQYF.

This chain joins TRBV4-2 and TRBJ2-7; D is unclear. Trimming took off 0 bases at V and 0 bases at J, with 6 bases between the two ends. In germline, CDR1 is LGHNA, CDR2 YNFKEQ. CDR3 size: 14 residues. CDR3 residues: CASSQDRYSYEQYF. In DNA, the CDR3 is TGTGCCAGCAGCCAAGATCGATACTCCTACGAGCAGTACTTC.